The clone carrying this T cell receptor (beta chain) was picked up one time. Its cognate antigen is unknown. This specimen includes other DNA sequences encoding the same CDR3. The entry originates in a study of shared clonotypes between healthy human individuals. Study background: For every donor, three CD4 naive, three CD4 memory, two CD8 naive and one CD8 memory plates were used.

TCRdb's table, derived via immunoSEQ multiplex PCR, lists solely in-frame clones and lacks some. Among about 960,000 clones, 76% were seen once, and the ten largest hold roughly 1.5%. The CDR3 has 12 amino acids. V was pared by 2 bases and J by 3 bases, with 5 bases between. Germline CDR1 SGHTA, CDR2 FQGNSA. Points from the study as a whole: Against clonotypes common to all four donors, non-shared ones had lower generation probabilities.

This TCR was recovered from a young man in good health. The chain employs TRBV7-2 and TRBJ2-7; D remains ambiguous. The sample comprised memory CD4+ T cells sorted from blood. Subset reported: CD45RA-negative fraction. In DNA, the CDR3 is TGTGCCAGCAGCTTACGCAGCTACGAGCAGTACTTC. Amino acids: CASSLRSYEQYF.